In this sample, the clone carrying this T cell receptor (beta chain) turned up a few times. Its specificity is not known. A single heparinised blood sample, averaging around 120 mL, was obtained per donor. This specimen belongs to a study of beta chain features in type 1 diabetes. Study-level results: Cells carrying high TCR expression could end up over-represented when cDNA is sequenced. In all four CD4+ subsets, TCRB CDR3 length was significantly, moderately reduced in type 1 diabetes.

Investigators reverse transcribed all isolated RNA, so they sequenced expressed TCRB transcripts. Clones were sequenced by immunoSEQ multiplex PCR, and TCRdb holds only the in-frame ones, with some missing. The profile covers 350,000 to 450,000 clones, with roughly 13% appearing a single time and around 0.01% taken by the ten largest. Trimming removed 5 bases from V and 5 bases from J; junction bases left unmatched: 9. Germline V CDR1 and CDR2: SGHNT, YYREEE (reference sequence). The CDR3 totals 17 residues. The clonotype comes from a woman younger than 30 with type 1 diabetes. This chain joins TRBV5-4 and TRBJ2-5, with 16 nucleotides matching TRBD2. Sequences were obtained from naive CD4+ T cells from blood. The CDR3 here is CASRAGTSGGAIETQYF. The DNA of the CDR3 is TGTGCCAGCAGGGCCGGGACTAGCGGGGGGGCCATTGAGACCCAGTACTTC.